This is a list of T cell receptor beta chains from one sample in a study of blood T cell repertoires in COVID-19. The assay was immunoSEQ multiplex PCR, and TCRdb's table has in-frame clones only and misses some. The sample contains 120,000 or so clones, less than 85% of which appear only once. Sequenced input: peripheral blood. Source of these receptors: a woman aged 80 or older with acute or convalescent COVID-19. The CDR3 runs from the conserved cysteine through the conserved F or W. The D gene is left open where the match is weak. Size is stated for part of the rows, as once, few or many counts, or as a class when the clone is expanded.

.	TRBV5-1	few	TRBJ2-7	CASSLVQGREQYF	TGCGCCAGCAGCTTGGTACAGGGTCGCGAGCAGTACTTC
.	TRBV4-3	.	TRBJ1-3	CASSQETFSGNTIYF	TGCGCCAGCAGCCAAGAAACATTCTCTGGAAACACCATATATTTT
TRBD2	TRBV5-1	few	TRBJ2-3	CASSLGTSGRTDTQYF	TGCGCCAGCAGCTTAGGGACTAGCGGGAGGACAGATACGCAGTATTTT
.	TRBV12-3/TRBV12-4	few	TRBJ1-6	CASSLLNNSPLHF	TGTGCCAGCAGTCTACTTAATAATTCACCCCTCCACTTT
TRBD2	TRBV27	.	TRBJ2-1	CASSRGPPGLAGSYNEQFF	TGTGCCAGCAGCCGCGGCCCCCCGGGACTAGCGGGCAGCTACAATGAGCAGTTCTTC
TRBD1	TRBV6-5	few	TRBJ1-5	CASSQRDRVDQPQHF	TGTGCCAGCTCACAAAGGGACAGAGTCGATCAGCCCCAGCATTTT
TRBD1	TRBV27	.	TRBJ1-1	CASRGQGARDTEAFF	TGTGCCAGCAGGGGACAGGGGGCGCGGGACACTGAAGCTTTCTTT
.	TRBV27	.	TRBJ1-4	CASKTLAGTYNEKLFF	TGTGCCAGCAAAACTCTCGCCGGGACTTACAATGAAAAACTGTTTTTT
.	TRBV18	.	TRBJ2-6	CASSLTAGDSGANVLTF	TGTGCCAGCTCACTTACGGCAGGGGACTCTGGGGCCAACGTCCTGACTTTC
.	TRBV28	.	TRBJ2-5	CASSQGVNQETQYF	TGTGCCAGCAGTCAAGGGGTTAACCAAGAGACCCAGTACTTC
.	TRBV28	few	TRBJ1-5	CASSPPGDGQPQHF	TGTGCCAGCAGTCCCCCCGGGGATGGACAGCCCCAGCATTTT
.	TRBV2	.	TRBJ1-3	CASSEDRRNTIYF	TGTGCCAGCAGTGAAGATCGTAGAAACACCATATATTTT
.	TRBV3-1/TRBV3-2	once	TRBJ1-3	CASSHAVLTSGNTIYF	TGTGCCAGCAGCCACGCTGTACTCACCTCTGGAAACACCATATATTTT
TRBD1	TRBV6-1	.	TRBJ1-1	CASSKTGLNTEAFF	TGTGCCAGCAGTAAGACAGGGCTGAACACTGAAGCTTTCTTT
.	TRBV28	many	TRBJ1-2	CASSLAGGQSYGYTF	TGTGCCAGCAGTTTAGCGGGAGGACAGTCTTATGGCTACACCTTC
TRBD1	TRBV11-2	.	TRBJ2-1	CASSLDFSGQGADEQFF	TGTGCCAGCAGCTTAGATTTCTCGGGACAGGGGGCTGATGAGCAGTTCTTC
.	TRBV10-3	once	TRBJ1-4	CAISESKGGNREKLFF	TGTGCCATCAGTGAGTCAAAAGGCGGCAATCGCGAAAAACTGTTTTTT